This TCR beta chain was recovered during a study of cytomegalovirus exposure and HLA in healthy donors. Study conclusions and caveats: Many donors carried some public TCRs, although rarity characterized most TCR sequences. The study recorded 160 or so TCR beta chains that were cytomegalovirus-associated.

Assay: immunoSEQ multiplex PCR; the TCRdb copy retains only in-frame clones and omits some. The sample lists fewer than 100,000 clones, around 90% occurring once. The study drew the donors from its roughly 130-subject validation cohort, separate from the roughly 670-subject first cohort. This CDR3 has 13 residues. Germline V gives CDR1 MNHEY, CDR2 SMNVEV (reference sequence). V was pared by 3 bases and J by 9 bases, with 5 bases of the junction left unmatched. The sample holds a few counts of this clone. What it binds is not known. The receptor was isolated from a man younger than 40 in good health and CMV-seronegative. The rearrangement links TRBV27 to TRBJ1-5; 7 bases are a match to TRBD1. The sequencing input was PBMCs. Here the CDR3 reads CASSLSRDRPQHF. The CDR3 region has the DNA TGTGCCAGCAGTTTGAGTCGGGACAGGCCCCAGCATTTT.